These 22 T cell receptor beta chains originate from one sample sequenced in a study of cytomegalovirus exposure and HLA in healthy donors. Researchers ran the PCR with 60 Vbeta and 13 Jbeta primers. Only in-frame clones appear in the TCRdb table, and some are missing; sequencing was by immunoSEQ multiplex PCR. The table lists around 130,000 clones, around 59% of them singletons, with 1.8% in the top ten. Sequenced: PBMCs. The receptors shown here come from a male donor in good health and CMV-seronegative.

This clone has a handful of counts. This chain joins TRBV5-4 and TRBJ2-7; 8 nucleotides match TRBD2. Looked up from germline, CDR1 is SGHNT and CDR2 is YYREEE (reference sequence). The CDR3 is made up of 15 amino acids. J gave up 12 bases and V 4 bases, and 18 bases lay outside the gene matches. The CDR3 sequence is CASSQIGGFGRGMYF. The CDR3 region has the DNA TGTGCCAGCAGCCAAATAGGGGGGTTCGGGAGGGGCATGTACTTC.

The rearrangement uses TRBV10-3 and TRBJ1-2; TRBD1 agrees at 9 bases. Trimming took 0 bases from V and 6 from J; bases not matched to a gene: 11. The CDR3 is made up of 17 amino acids. From germline, CDR1 is ENHRY and CDR2 SYGVKD. Written as DNA, the CDR3 is TGTGCCATCAGTGAGTCGATCGGGACAGGGTGGACGGATGGCTACACCTTC. The encoded protein is CAISESIGTGWTDGYTF.

This clone has a handful of counts. The CDR3 DNA reads as TGTGCCAGCAGCCTGGGACAGGGATACTACGAGCAGTACTTC. Encoded protein: CASSLGQGYYEQYF. The rearrangement uses TRBV7-9 and TRBJ2-7, with 9 bases fitting TRBD1. V dropped 5 bases and J dropped 3; count of bases not matched to a gene: 5. Per germline, CDR1 SEHNR and CDR2 FQNEAQ (reference sequence). The length of the CDR3 is 14 residues.

The V gene is TRBV5-5, the J gene TRBJ2-5; 7 nucleotides line up with TRBD2. The germline gives CDR1 SGHKS, CDR2 YYEKEE (reference sequence). V trimming: 6 bases; J trimming: 2 bases; junction bases outside the gene matches: 7. The CDR3 runs to 14 residues. CDR3 sequence (DNA): TGTGCCAGCAACCCGGGACTATCACAAGAGACCCAGTACTTC. It translates to CASNPGLSQETQYF.

This clone has more than one count but fewer than ten. The J gene is TRBJ1-1, the V gene TRBV9; 7 bases fit TRBD1. The V gene end was trimmed by 0 bases and the J gene end by 6 bases; junction bases not matched to a gene: 8. From germline, CDR1 is SGDLS and CDR2 YYNGEE. CDR3 length equals 15 residues. CDR3 sequence: CASSVGMTGNAEAFF. CDR3 nucleotides: TGTGCCAGCAGCGTAGGTATGACAGGGAATGCTGAAGCTTTCTTT. The entire variable domain, with the rest obtained from reference TRBV9 and TRBJ1-1, is as follows: DSGVTQTPKHLITATGQRVTLRCSPRSGDLSVYWYQQSLDQGLQFLIQYYNGEERAKGNILERFSAQQFPDLHSELNLSSLELGDSALYFCASSVGMTGNAEAFFGQGTRLTVV.

The V gene is TRBV7-2, the J gene TRBJ2-5; 8 bases are shared with TRBD2. From germline, CDR1 is SGHTA and CDR2 FQGNSA. This CDR3 is built from 16 residues. V trimming: 2 bases; J trimming: 3 bases; junction bases outside the gene matches: 8. CDR3 coding DNA: TGTGCCAGCAGCTTAATGGCAGCGGGGGCAAAAGAGACCCAGTACTTC. Protein sequence: CASSLMAAGAKETQYF.

The chain employs TRBV9 and TRBJ1-6; 10 bases agree with TRBD1. The V segment lost 4 bases and the J segment 15 bases; nucleotides outside the gene matches: 7. This CDR3 has 13 amino acids. Per germline, CDR1 SGDLS and CDR2 YYNGEE. The CDR3 reads CASSTRTGGGLHF. The DNA for the CDR3 is TGTGCCAGCAGCACCAGGACAGGGGGAGGCCTCCACTTT.

V gene TRBV28 combines with J gene TRBJ2-7; tentative D call: TRBD1 (5 bases). Germline lookup yields CDR1 MDHEN and CDR2 SYDVKM. V was shortened by 3 bases and J by 2 bases, with 8 bases between the two germline ends. This CDR3 comprises 13 residues. CDR3 region: CASSLSGPYEQYF. CDR3 DNA sequence: TGTGCCAGCAGTTTGTCAGGGCCCTACGAGCAGTACTTC.

V gene TRBV10-3 combines with J gene TRBJ2-7; unclear D gene. CDR1 and CDR2 (germline): ENHRY, SYGVKD. This CDR3 spans 14 amino acids. The V end lost 0 bases, the J end lost 2 bases, and 8 bases lay between the germline ends. CDR3: CAISESPGTYEQYF. The CDR3 DNA sequence: TGTGCCATCAGTGAGTCCCCAGGAACCTACGAGCAGTACTTC.

The chain is built from TRBV15 and TRBJ2-7, with TRBD1 matching over 7 bases. Losses at the gene ends were 0 bases for V and 3 bases for J; bases not matched to a gene: 5. The CDR3 contains 15 residues. Germline CDR1 reads LNHNV; CDR2 reads YYDKDF (reference sequence). The CDR3 reads CATSRETGQIYEQYF. In DNA, the CDR3 is TGTGCCACCAGCAGAGAAACGGGACAGATCTACGAGCAGTACTTC.

This clone was seen once. The chain combines TRBV5-8 with TRBJ2-2; D is unclear. The CDR3 is made up of 15 amino acids. Germline CDR1 and CDR2: SGHTS and YDEGEE. Trimming removed 0 bases at V and 1 base at J, with 7 bases between. The CDR3 loop is CASSLGHLNTGELFF. CDR3 DNA sequence: TGTGCCAGCAGCTTGGGACACTTGAACACCGGGGAGCTGTTTTTT.

In this sample, this clone turned up once. J is TRBJ1-2 and V is TRBV9; 7 nucleotides match TRBD1. The CDR3 consists of 13 residues. V lost 4 bases to trimming and J lost 5 bases; unmatched junction nucleotides: 5. Looked up from germline, CDR1 is SGDLS and CDR2 is YYNGEE. Here the CDR3 DNA reads TGTGCCAGCAGCCCGGACAGGTTTTATGGCTACACCTTC. Amino acid sequence: CASSPDRFYGYTF. The full variable domain, its missing parts supplied by reference TRBV9 and TRBJ1-2, is DSGVTQTPKHLITATGQRVTLRCSPRSGDLSVYWYQQSLDQGLQFLIQYYNGEERAKGNILERFSAQQFPDLHSELNLSSLELGDSALYFCASSPDRFYGYTFGSGTRLTVV.

The chain links TRBV5-8 to TRBJ2-6; no reliable D call. This CDR3 region has 17 residues. Trimming cost V 0 bases and J 4 bases, with 14 bases left between them. Germline V CDR1 and CDR2: SGHTS, YDEGEE. Here the CDR3 DNA reads TGTGCCAGCAGCTTGGAAGCGATTAAGAGAGGGGCCAACGTCCTGACTTTC. This translates into CASSLEAIKRGANVLTF.

This clone was seen a few times. The chain carries TRBV6-5 and TRBJ2-3; 8 bases align to TRBD2. The CDR3 contains 15 residues. CDR1 and CDR2 from the germline V gene are MNHEY and SVGAGI. The ends lost 4 bases at V and 4 bases at J; junction bases unmatched: 7. The CDR3: CASSLRLAGPDTQYF. CDR3 DNA sequence: TGTGCCAGCAGTTTACGGCTAGCGGGCCCAGATACGCAGTATTTT.

V gene TRBV6-5 combines with J gene TRBJ1-5; 7 bases map to TRBD1. Germline V lookup: CDR1 MNHEY, CDR2 SVGAGI. The CDR3 spans 15 residues. V shed 5 bases, J shed 4 bases, and the junction held 8 bases outside the gene matches. The CDR3 region is CASSLTSGQNQPQHF. The CDR3 DNA reads as TGTGCCAGCAGTCTAACTTCGGGACAGAATCAGCCCCAGCATTTT.

The genes are TRBV6-4 and TRBJ2-1; D is perhaps TRBD1 (6 bases). Trimming removed 0 bases from V and 6 bases from J, with 12 bases in between. Germline-derived CDR1 and CDR2 are MRHNA and SNTAGT. This CDR3 has 15 amino acids. CDR3 bases: TGTGCCAGCAGTGACTCGGGGGCGCTCTCCAATGAGCAGTTCTTC. Translating gives CASSDSGALSNEQFF.

The chain recombines TRBV28 with TRBJ2-5; D is undetermined. The germline gives CDR1 MDHEN, CDR2 SYDVKM. V was cut by 5 bases and J by 5 bases, with 18 bases left in between. This CDR3 region has 15 residues. The CDR3 DNA follows: TGTGCCAGCAGTCTGACTGGTCCCCCCGGGGAGACCCAGTACTTC. Its translation is CASSLTGPPGETQYF.

This sequence joins TRBV11-1 and TRBJ1-1, with 8 positions matching TRBD1. Germline V CDR1 and CDR2: SGHAT, FQDESV (reference sequence). V trimming: 5 bases; J trimming: 1 base; junction bases outside the gene matches: 12. The CDR3 has 17 residues. The CDR3 DNA is TGTGCCAGCAGCCACGCCGGCGTTCAGGGGGCGAACACTGAAGCTTTCTTT. Protein sequence: CASSHAGVQGANTEAFF.

As regards this clone: Additional DNA sequences in this sample encode the identical CDR3. This chain uses TRBV27 with TRBJ2-7; TRBD1 matches 10 bases. Unmatched junction bases numbered 5, after V lost 5 bases and J lost 4 bases. Per germline, CDR1 MNHEY and CDR2 SMNVEV (reference sequence). The CDR3 length is 14 residues. The CDR3 sequence is CASSPGQGLYEQYF. The CDR3 DNA follows: TGTGCCAGCAGTCCGGGACAGGGGTTGTACGAGCAGTACTTC.

In this sample, this clone turned up a few times. The chain couples TRBV6-1 to TRBJ1-1, with 7 bases identical to TRBD1. Germline-derived CDR1 and CDR2 are MNHNS and SASEGT. There are 15 residues in the CDR3. The trim removed 5 bases at V and 4 bases at J, leaving 10 bases unmatched. Here the CDR3 DNA reads TGTGCCAGCAGTTCCACAGGGGTTCTTTCCACTGAAGCTTTCTTT. This gives the protein CASSSTGVLSTEAFF.

The V call is TRBV6-5, the J call TRBJ1-5; TRBD1 aligns across 7 bases. The CDR3 contains 15 residues. V lost 6 bases and J lost 2; bases outside the gene matches: 7. Per germline, CDR1 MNHEY and CDR2 SVGAGI. CDR3 nucleotide sequence: TGTGCCAGCAGAACGACAGGGTCCGGCAATCAGCCCCAGCATTTT. Translated: CASRTTGSGNQPQHF.

The chain recombines TRBV5-6 with TRBJ2-5; D call uncertain. V lost 2 bases to trimming and J lost 3 bases, with 8 bases between them. This CDR3 region has 13 residues. CDR1 and CDR2 from the germline V gene are SGHDT and YYEEEE. The CDR3 DNA reads TGTGCCAGCAGCTTCGGCCAGGAAGAGACCCAGTACTTC. Its protein is CASSFGQEETQYF.